This T cell receptor (beta chain) was recovered during a study of blood T cells in healthy people across ages. Together with a sample-barcoded 5' primer, a J-beta primer mix was included in a second PCR lasting roughly 6 to 12 cycles. MiXCR, run by TCRdb on the 5' RACE reads, gives a single entry per CDR3 protein. The table records around 2 million distinct CDR3 sequences, around 40% of them present only once. Germline loops: CDR1 SGHTS, CDR2 YDEGEE. V lost 3 bases, J lost 8 bases, and 10 bases stayed unmatched. There are 14 residues in the CDR3. This clonotype turned up a few times. As yet, its antigen is unknown. Study-wide results and limits: The unknown donor CMV status may have confounded expanded clonotype changes.

The J gene is TRBJ1-1, the V gene TRBV5-8; 7 nucleotides line up with TRBD1. Sequencing input: blood. The TCR was taken from a human donor in good health. As DNA, the CDR3 is TGTGCCAGCAGCTCGCTACCTACAGGGGAAGAAGCTTTCTTT. It yields the protein CASSSLPTGEEAFF.